This TCR beta chain was found in a study of blood T cell repertoires in COVID-19. This clone was observed once. V gave up 7 bases and J gave up 3 bases; unmatched junction bases: 3. Germline V CDR1 and CDR2: MNHEY, SMNVEV (reference sequence). This CDR3 has 13 residues. Assay used: immunoSEQ multiplex PCR; TCRdb lists only in-frame clones, some missing. The sample has some 150,000 clones, around 89% seen once. Sequencing input: peripheral blood. The chain couples TRBV27 to TRBJ2-7; 10 positions agree with TRBD1. This TCR was sampled from a woman aged 40 to 50 with acute or convalescent COVID-19. The CDR3 is CASIGQGGYEQYF. The CDR3 nucleotides read TGTGCCAGCATCGGACAGGGGGGCTACGAGCAGTACTTC.